The clone carrying this TCR beta chain was counted at least ten times. The antigen remains unidentified. This sample stems from a study of T-cell reconstitution after alpha-beta-depleted transplantation in children. General study points: High day-60 TCRbeta diversity in some patients came from surviving recipient T cells and thymic progenitors. At around two months after transplant, the alpha-beta T cells were reportedly derived from several hundred expanded clones that came from non-depleted graft cells. At one year after transplant, newly produced T cells mostly accounted for T-cell counts and diversity.

In germline, CDR1 is SQVTM, CDR2 ANQGSEA. This CDR3 is built from 14 residues. The V and J ends lost 4 bases and 0 bases respectively, with 9 bases between them. It was with unique molecular identifiers that the TCRbeta library was prepared. In TCRdb, the PCR reads were re-called with MiXCR into one record per CDR3 protein. The sample lists 200,000 or so distinct CDR3 sequences, approximately 8.4% occurring once. The starting material was PBMCs, mostly from graft donor cells, obtained 360 days after TCRalphabeta/CD19-depleted stem cell transplant. The clonotype was recovered from a male patient between 2 and 10 years old who had a stem cell transplant for acute myeloid leukemia, so the T cells may come from the graft donor. V usage is TRBV29-1 and J usage is TRBJ2-2; D is possibly TRBD1 (6 bases). CDR3 amino acids: CSVGDITNTGELFF. As DNA, the CDR3 is TGCAGCGTTGGGGACATTACGAACACCGGGGAGCTGTTTTTT.